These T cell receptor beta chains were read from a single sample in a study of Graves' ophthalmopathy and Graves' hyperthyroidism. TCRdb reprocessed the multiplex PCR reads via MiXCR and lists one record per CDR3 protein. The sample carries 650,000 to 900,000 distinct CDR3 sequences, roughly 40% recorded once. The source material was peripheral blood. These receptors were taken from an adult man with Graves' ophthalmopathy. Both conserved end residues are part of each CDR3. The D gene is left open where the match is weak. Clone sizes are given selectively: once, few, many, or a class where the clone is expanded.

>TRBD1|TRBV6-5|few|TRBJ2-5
TGTGCCAGCAGTTACCCGTCAGGGGGAATGGAGACCCAGTACTTC
CASSYPSGGMETQYF
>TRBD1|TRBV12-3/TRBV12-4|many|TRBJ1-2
TGTGCCAGCAGTACCAGGACAGGGTCTGGCTACACCTTC
CASSTRTGSGYTF
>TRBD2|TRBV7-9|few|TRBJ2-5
TGTGCCAGCAGCTCGACTAGCGGGGCCGAGACCCAGTACTTC
CASSSTSGAETQYF
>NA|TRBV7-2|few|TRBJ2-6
TGTGCCAGCAGCTTGGCCAGCAAAAGGGCTGGGGCCAACGTCCTGACTTTC
CASSLASKRAGANVLTF
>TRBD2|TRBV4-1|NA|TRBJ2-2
TGCGCCAGCAGCCAAGATCTGGGTAGGGTAGCGGGACCCGGGGAGCTGTTTTTT
CASSQDLGRVAGPGELFF
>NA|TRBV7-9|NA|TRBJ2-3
TGTGCCAGCAACTTAGGTACACAGACCACAGATACGCAGTATTTT
CASNLGTQTTDTQYF
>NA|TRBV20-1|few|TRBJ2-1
TGCAGTGCTCCCGCGGGTGGTTACAATGAGCAGTTCTTC
CSAPAGGYNEQFF
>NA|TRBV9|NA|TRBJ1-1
TGTGCCAGCAGCCCGCAAGGCGGGGTGAACACTGAAGCTTTCTTT
CASSPQGGVNTEAFF
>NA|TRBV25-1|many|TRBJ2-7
TGTGCCAGGACAGCCCAATACGAGCAGTACTTC
CARTAQYEQYF
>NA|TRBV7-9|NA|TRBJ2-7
TGTGCCAGCAGTGGAAGGGAACCCTACGAGCAGTACTTC
CASSGREPYEQYF
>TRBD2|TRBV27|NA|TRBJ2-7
TGTGCCAGCAGTTCTGCTAGCGGGAGCTGGAACGAGCAGTACTTC
CASSSASGSWNEQYF
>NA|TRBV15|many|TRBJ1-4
TGTGCCACCAGCAACGACAACACCGAAAAACTGTTTTTT
CATSNDNTEKLFF
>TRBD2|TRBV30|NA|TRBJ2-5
TGTGCCTGGAGTCGTAGCGGGGGCCGGACCCAGTACTTC
CAWSRSGGRTQYF
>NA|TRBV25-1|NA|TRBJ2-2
TGTGCCAGCAGGGCACGGGGGTGGTCGAAGCGGAACACCGGGGAGCTGTTTTTT
CASRARGWSKRNTGELFF
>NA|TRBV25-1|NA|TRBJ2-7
TGTGCTGGATCCGGGACCCTCTACGAGCAGTACTTC
CAGSGTLYEQYF
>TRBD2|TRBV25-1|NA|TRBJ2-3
TGTGCCAGCAGTGAATATACAGCGGGAAACCCAGATACGCAGTATTTT
CASSEYTAGNPDTQYF
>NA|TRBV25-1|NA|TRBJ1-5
NA
CACSARSEGNQPQHF
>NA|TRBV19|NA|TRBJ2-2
TGTGCCAGTAGTCCGCGCCCGGGAGAGGGATATGGGACCGGGGAGCTGTTTTTT
CASSPRPGEGYGTGELFF
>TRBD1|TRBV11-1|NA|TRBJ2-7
TGCGCCAGCAGCCAAGATCCCGGGACAGGGTTTGGCGAGCAGTACTTC
CASSQDPGTGFGEQYF
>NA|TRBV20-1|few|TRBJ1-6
TGCAGTGCTAGAGATGGGGAGAGGACAGACAATAATTCACCCCTCCACTTT
CSARDGERTDNNSPLHF
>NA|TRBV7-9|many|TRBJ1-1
TGTGCCAGCAGCATAACACAGGGTAGCCTTGAAGCTTTCTTT
CASSITQGSLEAFF
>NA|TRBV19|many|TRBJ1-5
TGTGCCAGTACCCACCCAAGGATTAGCAATCAGCCCCAGCATTTT
CASTHPRISNQPQHF
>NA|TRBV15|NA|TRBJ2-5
TGTGCCACCAGCAAAACAGGGATCCAAGAGACCCAGTACTTC
CATSKTGIQETQYF
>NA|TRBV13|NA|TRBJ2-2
TGTGCCAGCAGCTCAAGGGGTTTTGGCGGGGAGCTGTTTTTT
CASSSRGFGGELFF
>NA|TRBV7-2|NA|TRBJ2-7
TGTGCCAGCAGCTTTGGCAGGTTGTTCTCCTACGAGCAGTACTTC
CASSFGRLFSYEQYF
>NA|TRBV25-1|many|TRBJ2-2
TGTGCCAGCAGGGTCAGGGGATGGGCCGGGGAGCTGTTTTTT
CASRVRGWAGELFF
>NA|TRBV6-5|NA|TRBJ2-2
TGTGCCAGCAGTTACAGGTCATATAACACCGGGGAGCTGTTTTTT
CASSYRSYNTGELFF
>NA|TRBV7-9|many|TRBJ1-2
TGTGCCAGCAGCTTAAACAGTAACTATGGCTACACCTTC
CASSLNSNYGYTF
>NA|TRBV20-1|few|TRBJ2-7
TGCAGTGCTAGGGCCGGGACTCAAGGCCGTGGGGAGCAGTACTTC
CSARAGTQGRGEQYF
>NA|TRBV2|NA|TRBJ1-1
TGTGCCAGCAGAGAACCAATGGGGGCAGGGGACGCTTTCTTT
CASREPMGAGDAFF
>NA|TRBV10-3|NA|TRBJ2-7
TGTGCCATCAGTGATCCAGACAGGCCCCCCGTCCACGAGCAGTACTTC
CAISDPDRPPVHEQYF
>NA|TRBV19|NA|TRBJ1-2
TGTGCCAGTAGTCTAACGTTTGCGGAGAGGGGCAGAAGCTATGGCTACACCTTC
CASSLTFAERGRSYGYTF
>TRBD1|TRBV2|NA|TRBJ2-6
TGTGCCAGCAGACGGGGACAGGGTGCTAACGTCCTGACTTTC
CASRRGQGANVLTF
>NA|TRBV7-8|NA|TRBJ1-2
TGTGCCAGCAGCCTCTCCCCGGGGGCGGGGGGCTACACCTTC
CASSLSPGAGGYTF
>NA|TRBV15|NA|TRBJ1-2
TGTGCCGGCAGCGTCGGACAGACCGGGGTCTATGGCTACACCTTC
CAGSVGQTGVYGYTF
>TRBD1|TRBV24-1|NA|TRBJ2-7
TGTGCCACCAGTGATCCGACAGGGGGGTCCTACGAGCAGTACTTC
CATSDPTGGSYEQYF
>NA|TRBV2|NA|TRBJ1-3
TGTGCCAGCAGTCCCAGGGGCCTAACCGACTCTGGAAACACCATATATTTT
CASSPRGLTDSGNTIYF
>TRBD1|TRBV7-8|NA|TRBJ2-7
TGTGCCAGCAGCCCCGACAGGGTGGGGGAGCAGTACTTC
CASSPDRVGEQYF
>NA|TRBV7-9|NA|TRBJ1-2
TGTGCCAGCCGGAGGGGCGGTAGCTATGGCTACACCTTC
CASRRGGSYGYTF
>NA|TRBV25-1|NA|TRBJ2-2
TGTGCCAGCAGTTACGCCTACAGGAAACCCACCGGGGAGCTGTTTTTT
CASSYAYRKPTGELFF
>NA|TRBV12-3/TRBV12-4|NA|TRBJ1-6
TGTGCCAGCAGTTACTCGTCGGGGAATTCACCCCTCCACTTT
CASSYSSGNSPLHF
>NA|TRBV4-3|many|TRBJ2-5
TGCGCCAGCAGCCAAGGGCCCCACGAGACCCAGTACTTC
CASSQGPHETQYF
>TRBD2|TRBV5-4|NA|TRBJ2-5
TGTGCCAGCAGCAAGGGGAGGGCACAAGAGACCCAGTACTTC
CASSKGRAQETQYF
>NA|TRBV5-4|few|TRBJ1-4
TGTGCCAGCAGCTTTGGGACGGAGAATGAAAAACTGTTTTTT
CASSFGTENEKLFF
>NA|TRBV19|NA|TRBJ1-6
TGTGCCAGTAGTATTAGGGCGACAGGAAGCTCCTATAATTCACCCCTCCACTTT
CASSIRATGSSYNSPLHF
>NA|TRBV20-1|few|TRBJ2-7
TGCAGTGCTAGGCTTGTTAGCTCCTACGAGCAGTACTTC
CSARLVSSYEQYF
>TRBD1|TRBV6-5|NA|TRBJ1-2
TGTGCCAGCAGTCCGCGGGGGACAGGGGTCGGCTACACCTTC
CASSPRGTGVGYTF
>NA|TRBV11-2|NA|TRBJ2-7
TGTGCCAGCAGCTTAGACCCCTCGGACAGTGGGCTTTTTTACGAGCAGTACTTC
CASSLDPSDSGLFYEQYF